The 3 T cell receptor beta chains listed next were all sequenced from one sample in a study of T cell responses to AZD1222 COVID-19 vaccine. Some clones are missing from TCRdb's copy, which holds only in-frame ones; the method was immunoSEQ multiplex PCR. Here the sample spans 130,000 or so clones, about 90% being singletons. The specimen comprised peripheral blood, sampled 28 days after the second AZD1222 dose. The receptors stem from an adult who received the AZD1222 COVID-19 vaccine.

The chain employs TRBV30 and TRBJ1-5, with 7 bases lining up with TRBD1. CDR3 size: 18 residues. The V segment lost 1 base and the J segment 6 bases; nucleotides outside the gene matches: 18. In germline, CDR1 is GTSNPN, CDR2 SVGIG (reference sequence). The CDR3 is CAWSGEDRVTPRGQPQHF. The CDR3 DNA follows: TGTGCCTGGAGTGGAGAAGACAGGGTAACTCCGAGGGGTCAGCCCCAGCATTTT.

This chain uses TRBV29-1 with TRBJ1-2, with a possible D match to TRBD1 (6 bases). The ends were cut back, 2 bases at V and 3 bases at J, with 10 bases in the middle. CDR1 and CDR2 from the germline V gene are SQVTM and ANQGSEA. The CDR3 covers 13 residues. Here the CDR3 DNA reads TGCAGCGTTGAAAGGGGGGACTACTATGGCTACACCTTC. It translates to CSVERGDYYGYTF.

The chain carries TRBV14 and TRBJ1-2; 9 nucleotides line up with TRBD1. Looked up from germline, CDR1 is SGHDN and CDR2 is FVKESK. This CDR3 is built from 14 residues. After removal of 5 bases from V and 7 bases from J, the junction contained 8 bases not matched to a gene. The CDR3 loop is CASSYGQGRSGYTF. The CDR3 DNA reads TGTGCCAGCAGCTACGGACAGGGGCGGTCTGGCTACACCTTC. The whole variable domain, filled in from reference TRBV14 and TRBJ1-2, reads EAGVTQFPSHSVIEKGQTVTLRCDPISGHDNLYWYRRVMGKEIKFLLHFVKESKQDESGMPNNRFLAERTGGTYSTLKVQPAELEDSGVYFCASSYGQGRSGYTFGSGTRLTVV.